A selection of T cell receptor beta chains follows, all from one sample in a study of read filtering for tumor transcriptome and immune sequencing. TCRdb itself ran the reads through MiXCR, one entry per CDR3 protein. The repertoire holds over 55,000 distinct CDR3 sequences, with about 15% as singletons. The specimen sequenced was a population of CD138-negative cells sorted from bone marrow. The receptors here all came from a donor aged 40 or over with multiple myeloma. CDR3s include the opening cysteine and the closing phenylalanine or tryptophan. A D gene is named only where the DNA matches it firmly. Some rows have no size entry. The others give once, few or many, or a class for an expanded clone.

cdr3_aa: CASCPGREASGYTF; cdr3_nt: TGTGCCAGCTGCCCGGGACGGGAGGCCTCTGGCTACACCTTC; v_call: TRBV28; d_call: -; clone_size: -; j_call: TRBJ1-2
cdr3_aa: CASSLVQGTSGTGETQYF; cdr3_nt: TGTGCCAGCAGCTTAGTGCAGGGGACTAGCGGGACCGGGGAGACCCAGTACTTC; v_call: TRBV7-9; d_call: TRBD2; clone_size: -; j_call: TRBJ2-5
cdr3_aa: CSVGGLAGEPGELFF; cdr3_nt: TGCAGCGTTGGAGGACTAGCGGGTGAACCCGGGGAGCTGTTTTTT; v_call: TRBV29-1; d_call: TRBD2; clone_size: -; j_call: TRBJ2-2
cdr3_aa: CASSLVISSYNEQFF; cdr3_nt: TGTGCCAGCAGCCTCGTTATTAGCTCCTACAATGAGCAGTTCTTC; v_call: TRBV28; d_call: -; clone_size: many; j_call: TRBJ2-1
cdr3_aa: CATSDSGLTSYNEQFF; cdr3_nt: TGTGCCACCAGTGATTCAGGTCTTACCTCCTACAATGAGCAGTTCTTC; v_call: TRBV24-1; d_call: -; clone_size: many; j_call: TRBJ2-1
cdr3_aa: CASSTPGQGSNEQFF; cdr3_nt: TGTGCCAGCAGCACACCGGGACAGGGGTCGAATGAGCAGTTCTTC; v_call: TRBV12-3/TRBV12-4; d_call: TRBD1; clone_size: many; j_call: TRBJ2-1
cdr3_aa: CASRKGPGADTGELFF; cdr3_nt: TGTGCCAGCAGAAAAGGCCCGGGAGCCGACACCGGGGAGCTGTTTTTT; v_call: TRBV27; d_call: -; clone_size: few; j_call: TRBJ2-2
cdr3_aa: CASSPPGIMNTEAFF; cdr3_nt: TGTGCCAGCAGCCCCCCCGGGATAATGAACACTGAAGCTTTCTTT; v_call: TRBV7-9; d_call: -; clone_size: many; j_call: TRBJ1-1
cdr3_aa: CASSQLNEQFF; cdr3_nt: TGTGCCAGCAGCCAACTTAATGAGCAGTTCTTC; v_call: TRBV3-1; d_call: -; clone_size: few; j_call: TRBJ2-1
cdr3_aa: CATRGLYEQYF; cdr3_nt: TGTGCCACGCGGGGGTTGTACGAGCAGTACTTC; v_call: TRBV6-5; d_call: TRBD2; clone_size: many; j_call: TRBJ2-7
cdr3_aa: CASSLGRQPHTDTQYF; cdr3_nt: TGTGCCAGCAGCCTAGGACGACAGCCCCACACAGATACGCAGTATTTT; v_call: TRBV11-3; d_call: -; clone_size: many; j_call: TRBJ2-3
cdr3_aa: CASSAPPGSGRVEQYF; cdr3_nt: TGTGCCAGCAGCGCCCCGCCGGGTAGCGGGAGGGTCGAGCAGTACTTC; v_call: TRBV9; d_call: TRBD2; clone_size: many; j_call: TRBJ2-7
cdr3_aa: CASTPSRSGNTIYF; cdr3_nt: TGTGCCAGCACTCCTAGTCGCTCTGGAAACACCATATATTTT; v_call: TRBV7-9; d_call: -; clone_size: -; j_call: TRBJ1-3
cdr3_aa: CSVGGSGAYEQYF; cdr3_nt: TGCAGCGTTGGGGGGTCGGGTGCCTACGAGCAGTACTTC; v_call: TRBV29-1; d_call: -; clone_size: many; j_call: TRBJ2-7
cdr3_aa: CATSDFEGSRDNEQFF; cdr3_nt: TGTGCCACCAGTGATTTCGAGGGGAGTCGGGACAATGAGCAGTTCTTC; v_call: TRBV24-1; d_call: -; clone_size: many; j_call: TRBJ2-1
cdr3_aa: CASRSTGGYEQYF; cdr3_nt: TGCGCCAGCAGGTCCACAGGGGGCTACGAGCAGTACTTC; v_call: TRBV5-1; d_call: TRBD1; clone_size: many; j_call: TRBJ2-7
cdr3_aa: CASRKIRTDSYEQYF; cdr3_nt: TGCGCCAGCAGAAAAATCCGGACAGATTCCTACGAGCAGTACTTC; v_call: TRBV5-1; d_call: -; clone_size: many; j_call: TRBJ2-7
cdr3_aa: CASSFRQGPYNEQFF; cdr3_nt: TGTGCCAGCAGCTTCCGACAGGGCCCCTACAATGAGCAGTTCTTC; v_call: TRBV7-3; d_call: TRBD1; clone_size: many; j_call: TRBJ2-1
cdr3_aa: CATSRALTSGRTDTQYF; cdr3_nt: TGTGCCACCAGCAGGGCCCTGACTAGCGGGAGAACAGATACGCAGTATTTT; v_call: TRBV15; d_call: TRBD2; clone_size: many; j_call: TRBJ2-3
cdr3_aa: CASSFLPTSGRSDTQYF; cdr3_nt: TGTGCCAGCAGCTTCCTCCCCACTAGCGGGAGGTCAGATACGCAGTATTTT; v_call: TRBV7-3; d_call: TRBD2; clone_size: many; j_call: TRBJ2-3
cdr3_aa: CSVGRDNNEKLFF; cdr3_nt: TGCAGCGTTGGTCGGGACAATAATGAAAAACTGTTTTTT; v_call: TRBV29-1; d_call: -; clone_size: many; j_call: TRBJ1-4
cdr3_aa: CSARDPNAGINEQFF; cdr3_nt: TGCAGTGCTAGAGATCCCAACGCGGGAATAAATGAGCAGTTCTTC; v_call: TRBV20-1; d_call: -; clone_size: many; j_call: TRBJ2-1
cdr3_aa: CAIRAGTGTQETQYF; cdr3_nt: TGTGCCATCAGAGCCGGGACAGGGACTCAGGAGACCCAGTACTTC; v_call: TRBV10-3; d_call: TRBD1; clone_size: many; j_call: TRBJ2-5
cdr3_aa: CAWSVGGADQPQHF; cdr3_nt: TGTGCCTGGAGTGTAGGGGGCGCCGATCAGCCCCAGCATTTT; v_call: TRBV30; d_call: TRBD1; clone_size: few; j_call: TRBJ1-5
cdr3_aa: CSARAPPYEQYF; cdr3_nt: TGCAGTGCTAGAGCACCCCCTTACGAGCAGTACTTC; v_call: TRBV20-1; d_call: -; clone_size: many; j_call: TRBJ2-7